The next 3 T cell receptor beta chains were all read from a single sample in a study of blood T cell repertoires in COVID-19. Sequenced by immunoSEQ multiplex PCR; TCRdb stores in-frame clones only, minus some. Altogether a few hundred thousand clones are present, 85% being singletons, with the ten largest covering under 4%. The sequencing sample was made of peripheral blood. The receptors originated from a woman between 18 and 30 years old with acute or convalescent COVID-19.

The J gene is TRBJ1-1, the V gene TRBV19; 8 bases match TRBD1. V trimming: 5 bases; J trimming: 1 base; junction bases outside the gene matches: 0. The CDR3 totals 13 residues. Germline V gene sequence: CDR1 LNHDA, CDR2 SQIVND (reference sequence). Here the CDR3 reads CASSGQGNTEAFF. In DNA, the CDR3 is TGTGCCAGTAGTGGACAGGGGAACACTGAAGCTTTCTTT.

The chain carries TRBV13 and TRBJ2-3; the match to TRBD2 covers 7 bases. CDR1 and CDR2 from the germline V gene are PRHDT and FYEKMQ (reference sequence). This CDR3 is built from 14 residues. Germline trimming cut 2 bases from V and 5 bases from J; bases unmatched to any gene: 4. CDR3 residues: CASSLRRGRDTQYF. The CDR3 DNA sequence: TGTGCCAGCAGCTTACGGCGGGGGAGAGATACGCAGTATTTT.

This rearrangement joins TRBV6-5 to TRBJ2-7; 8 bases are a match to TRBD1. The CDR3 is made up of 13 amino acids. Per the germline V gene, CDR1 is MNHEY and CDR2 is SVGAGI. Germline trimming cut 5 bases from V and 5 bases from J; bases unmatched to any gene: 5. CDR3 amino acids: CASSKQGGHEQYF. The CDR3 region has the DNA TGTGCCAGCAGTAAACAGGGGGGCCACGAGCAGTACTTC.